The following is a T cell receptor beta chain sequence with its context. Sequencing used immunoSEQ multiplex PCR; TCRdb keeps in-frame clones, though not all of them. The sample records under 100,000 clones, approximately 80% being singletons. V lost 7 bases, J lost 2 bases, and 13 bases lay in between. Looked up from germline, CDR1 is SGHRS and CDR2 is YFSETQ. The CDR3 covers 13 residues. The data were taken from a study of radiation and T cells in renal cell carcinoma. The time point: blood 4 weeks post-SBRT, at nephrectomy. Treatment here: 15 Gy SBRT to primary tumor, nephrectomy 4 weeks later. Nephrectomy followed 15 Gy stereotactic body radiation by 4 weeks. The patient's renal cell carcinoma had clear cell pathology.

The sample was blood, taken from a patient whose treatment included radiotherapy and nephrectomy. This receptor was obtained from a man aged 55-75 years with renal cell carcinoma. The rearrangement uses TRBV5-1 and TRBJ2-7; TRBD2 is a possible D gene (5 bases). Here the CDR3 reads CASRPIGTYEQYF. In nucleotides, the CDR3 is TGCGCCAGCCGCCCGATCGGGACCTACGAGCAGTACTTC.